Listed below are T cell receptor beta chains from one sample, sequenced in a study of regulatory T cells in long-lasting Graves disease. Each CDR3 protein gets one entry after TCRdb re-called the multiplex PCR reads with MiXCR. The repertoire holds roughly 500,000 distinct CDR3 sequences, with approximately 15% as singletons. This same sample was also taken into another study, of T cells in Graves' hyperthyroidism and ophthalmopathy.

Specimen: peripheral blood mononuclear cells (PBMCs), collected at new diagnosis, from a patient treated with antithyroid drugs. The receptors originated from a man aged 30-40 years with Graves disease. The CDR3 runs from the conserved cysteine through the conserved F or W. Each record gives: J gene, clone size, V gene, D gene, CDR3 DNA, CDR3 protein. A D gene is named only where the DNA matches it firmly. Clone size, where shown, is once, few, many, or a class for clones that have expanded.

>TRBJ2-3|many|TRBV7-9|-
TGTGCCAGCAGCCGGACCACAGATACGCAGTATTTT
CASSRTTDTQYF
>TRBJ2-5|once|TRBV7-2|-
TGTGCCAGCAGCCCGGGACCTCTACAAGAGACCCAGTACTTC
CASSPGPLQETQYF
>TRBJ2-2|-|TRBV3-1|-
TGTGCCAGCAGCCAAAGTCACGGGCGCGGCACCGGGGAGCTGTTTTTT
CASSQSHGRGTGELFF
>TRBJ2-1|many|TRBV20-1|-
TGCAGTGCCGAGAAGCGGGACAATGAGCAGTTCTTC
CSAEKRDNEQFF
>TRBJ2-7|many|TRBV20-1|-
TGCAGTGCTAGGAAGGGATCCTCTTACTACGAGCAGTACTTC
CSARKGSSYYEQYF
>TRBJ2-2|few|TRBV18|-
TGTGCCAGCTCACCACCGAGGGACACCGGGGAGCTGTTTTTT
CASSPPRDTGELFF
>TRBJ2-1|many|TRBV29-1|-
TGCAGCGTTGGACGGGTAATGGGCTACAATGAGCAGTTCTTC
CSVGRVMGYNEQFF
>TRBJ2-7|many|TRBV5-4|TRBD1
TGTGCCAGCAGTTCCCGGGACAGCTCCTACGAGCAGTACTTC
CASSSRDSSYEQYF
>TRBJ1-2|many|TRBV7-9|-
TGTGCCAGCAGCTTCGGACAGCCTAACTATGGCTACACCTTC
CASSFGQPNYGYTF
>TRBJ1-5|few|TRBV24-1|TRBD1
TGTGCCACCAGTGGTTTACAGGGGAATCAGCCCCAGCATTTT
CATSGLQGNQPQHF
>TRBJ2-7|-|TRBV11-2|-
TGTGCCAGCAGCCCAAGCTCAGTCAGATACGAGCAGTACTTC
CASSPSSVRYEQYF
>TRBJ1-6|-|TRBV29-1|TRBD1
TGCAGCGTGGGGACAGGCCAATCACCCCTCCACTTT
CSVGTGQSPLHF
>TRBJ2-5|many|TRBV11-2|TRBD1
TGTGCCAGCAGCTTAGTTGGGACAGAACAAGAGACCCAGTACTTC
CASSLVGTEQETQYF
>TRBJ2-7|many|TRBV9|-
TGTGCCAGCAGCGTAGACCCGGCGCTGTGGCAGTACTTC
CASSVDPALWQYF
>TRBJ2-1|-|TRBV19|TRBD2
TGTGCCAGTCGTCTAGCGGGAGGGAAGTGGGGTGAGCAGTTCTTC
CASRLAGGKWGEQFF
>TRBJ2-7|many|TRBV29-1|-
TGCAGCGTTTACAAGGTCAGGGGCCACGAGCAGTACTTC
CSVYKVRGHEQYF
>TRBJ2-7|many|TRBV12-3/TRBV12-4|-
TGTGCCAGCAGTTTAGGGGCTGCCTTGTACGAGCAGTACTTC
CASSLGAALYEQYF
>TRBJ1-5|-|TRBV6-5|TRBD1
TGTGCCAGCAGTTCATCCGGGACAGGGGCCGGGCAGCCCCAGCATTTT
CASSSSGTGAGQPQHF
>TRBJ2-6|-|TRBV30|-
TGTGCCTGGAGTGTACCGGGATCTGGGGCCAACGTCCTGACTTTC
CAWSVPGSGANVLTF
>TRBJ2-5|few|TRBV24-1|TRBD2
TGTGCCACCAGTGATTTGGTGAGCGGGACCAAAGAGACCCAGTACTTC
CATSDLVSGTKETQYF
>TRBJ1-1|many|TRBV12-3/TRBV12-4|-
TGTGCCAGCATTTCGGTCCGGGGCCCTGAAGCTTTCTTT
CASISVRGPEAFF
>TRBJ2-7|few|TRBV11-2|-
TGTGCCAGCAGCTTAGTCTTGTGGGGGGAGCAGTACTTC
CASSLVLWGEQYF
>TRBJ2-5|-|TRBV5-1|-
TGCGCCAGCAGCCATTCGGGACACGGGCAAGAGACCCAGTACTTC
CASSHSGHGQETQYF
>TRBJ2-1|many|TRBV4-2|-
TGTGCCAGCAGCCAAGAACAGGAGCAGTTCTTC
CASSQEQEQFF
>TRBJ1-3|many|TRBV27|-
TGTGCCAGCAGTTTATCGTGGCAGAACTCTGGAAACACCATATATTTT
CASSLSWQNSGNTIYF
>TRBJ2-5|-|TRBV29-1|-
TGCAGCGTTGAAGATAGGAGGTCAGGGGAGACCCAGTACTTC
CSVEDRRSGETQYF
>TRBJ1-2|-|TRBV2|-
TGTGCCAGCCCCCGGCCCGGCTACACCTTC
CASPRPGYTF
>TRBJ2-3|many|TRBV11-2|-
TGTGCCAGCAGCCAACCTCCAACAGATACGCAGTATTTT
CASSQPPTDTQYF
>TRBJ2-3|few|TRBV18|-
TGTGCCAGCTCACCCCGCCTTGTCAGAGCGGCCTCCACAGATACGCAGTATTTT
CASSPRLVRAASTDTQYF
>TRBJ2-5|many|TRBV20-1|-
TGCAGTGCTAGGAGGGAGTCAGGACAAGAGACCCAGTACTTC
CSARRESGQETQYF
>TRBJ2-5|few|TRBV5-6|-
TGTGCCAGCAGGCGTAGGAGGGCCCCTGGGGAGACCCAGTACTTC
CASRRRRAPGETQYF
>TRBJ1-4|many|TRBV6-5|-
TGTGCCAGCAGTTCCCGGGTAGGGGGGCGAGGAGAAAAACTGTTTTTT
CASSSRVGGRGEKLFF
>TRBJ2-3|few|TRBV30|-
TGTGCCCGTACCACGGGGGCCACAGATACGCAGTATTTT
CARTTGATDTQYF
>TRBJ2-7|many|TRBV29-1|-
TGCAGCGTTGACGGTTCCTACGAGCAGTACTTC
CSVDGSYEQYF
>TRBJ1-2|many|TRBV25-1|TRBD1
TGTGCCAGCCGACCGACAGGGCCCAACTATGGCTACACCTTC
CASRPTGPNYGYTF
>TRBJ2-7|many|TRBV27|-
TGTGCCAGCAGTTTGAGAGATTTCCGGGACGAGCAGTACTTC
CASSLRDFRDEQYF
>TRBJ2-2|few|TRBV27|-
TGTGCCAGCAGTTTTATCCAGAACACCGGGGAGCTGTTTTTT
CASSFIQNTGELFF